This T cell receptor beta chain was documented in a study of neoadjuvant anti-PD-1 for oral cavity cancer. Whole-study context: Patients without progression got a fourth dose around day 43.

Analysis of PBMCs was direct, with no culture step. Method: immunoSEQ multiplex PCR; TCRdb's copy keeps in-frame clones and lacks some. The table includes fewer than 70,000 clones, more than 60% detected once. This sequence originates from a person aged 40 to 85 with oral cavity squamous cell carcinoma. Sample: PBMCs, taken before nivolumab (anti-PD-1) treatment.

This CDR3 reads CAWRGGSGQGNSPLHF. In DNA, the CDR3 is TGTGCCTGGAGAGGTGGTAGCGGGCAGGGTAATTCACCCCTCCACTTT. The rearrangement joins TRBV30 to TRBJ1-6; TRBD1 might be the D (5 bases). The CDR3 totals 16 residues. Trimming stripped 3 bases from V and 6 bases from J, with 18 bases between. Germline CDR1 and CDR2: GTSNPN and SVGIG (reference sequence).